This T cell receptor (beta chain) was captured in a study of chronic HIV infection and antiretroviral therapy. The sample holds a few counts of this clonotype. Each CDR3 protein is one row after TCRdb ran MiXCR on the 5' RACE reads. The repertoire holds about 31,000 distinct CDR3 sequences, around 8.6% seen once, with 2% to 2.5% in the top ten. The CDR3 totals 16 residues. Germline assignment: CDR1 MNHEY and CDR2 SVGEGT. V shed 7 bases and J 5 bases; nucleotides not matched to a gene: 13. The gene calls are TRBV6-2 or TRBV6-3 and TRBJ2-3; 9 bases agree with TRBD2. Sequenced material: peripheral blood. This clonotype was sampled from an adult who had HIV and had not received antiretroviral therapy, or was an uninfected healthy control (not recorded which). The CDR3 DNA is TGTGCCAGCACCACTAGAAGGGCGGGAGGGCAAGATACGCAGTATTTT. This sequence encodes CASTTRRAGGQDTQYF.